Listed here are 26 T cell receptor beta chains from one sample, sequenced in a study of cytomegalovirus exposure and HLA in healthy donors. The PCR employed 60 Vbeta primers together with 13 Jbeta primers. Method: immunoSEQ multiplex PCR; TCRdb's copy keeps in-frame clones and lacks some. The sample has 220,000 or so clones, roughly 75% seen once; the top ten hold 1.8%. The specimen was PBMCs. The receptors stem from a young woman in good health and CMV-seronegative.

This clone was detected only a few times. This chain connects TRBV11-2 to TRBJ1-1, with TRBD1 identical over 8 bases. V shed 2 bases and J 4 bases; nucleotides not matched to a gene: 3. This CDR3 has 14 residues. Germline V gene data show CDR1 as SGHAT and CDR2 as FQNNGV. The CDR3, as DNA: TGTGCCAGCAGCTTACAGGGGGCCGTCACTGAAGCTTTCTTT. Translation: CASSLQGAVTEAFF.

In its sample, this clone was seen a few times. The sample holds other DNA sequences that translate to the same CDR3. The chain combines TRBV5-1 with TRBJ2-1; 11 bases align to TRBD2. The CDR3 has 14 amino acids. In germline, CDR1 is SGHRS, CDR2 YFSETQ. V was pared by 4 bases and J by 4 bases, with 1 base of the junction left unmatched. The CDR3 region has the DNA TGCGCCAGCAGCCCTAGCGGGGGGTACAATGAGCAGTTCTTC. It yields the protein CASSPSGGYNEQFF.

The chain carries TRBV7-9 and TRBJ2-6; a weak D match, TRBD2 (5 bases). Deletions cut 4 bases from V and 1 base from J, with 8 bases between. CDR1 and CDR2 (germline): SEHNR, FQNEAQ (reference sequence). The CDR3 contains 15 residues. The CDR3 bases are TGTGCCAGCAGCTCTAGCTTTTCTGGGGCCAACGTCCTGACTTTC. Translation gives CASSSSFSGANVLTF.

This clone was counted once. The V and J genes are TRBV21-1 and TRBJ1-4; the table's D call, TRBD1, was not checked against the DNA. TRBV21-1 is a documented pseudogene. There are 16 residues in the CDR3. The CDR3 DNA sequence: TGTGCCAGCAGCAAAGTGGCAGAAGCAACTAATGAAAAACTGTTTTTT. This translates into CASSKVAEATNEKLFF.

This rearrangement joins TRBV27 to TRBJ2-2, with D perhaps TRBD2 (6 bases). The CDR3 runs to 13 residues. CDR1 is MNHEY and CDR2 is SMNVEV in the germline V gene (reference sequence). Trimming took off 3 bases at V and 7 bases at J, with 9 bases between the two ends. CDR3 loop: CASSFGLLGELFF. The CDR3 region has the DNA TGTGCCAGCAGTTTCGGACTACTCGGGGAGCTGTTTTTT.

This clone came up once. This rearrangement joins TRBV12-5 to TRBJ2-3; D is unresolved. Between the trimmed V and J ends, which lost 6 bases and 2 bases, there was a span of 6 bases. Germline CDR1 is LGHNT and CDR2 is FRNRAP. This CDR3 is 12 amino acids long. CDR3 sequence (DNA): TGTGCTAGTGGCAAACTCACAGATACGCAGTATTTT. As protein: CASGKLTDTQYF.

The V gene is TRBV30, the J gene TRBJ1-3; D ambiguous. V lost 0 bases and J 0 bases, leaving 6 bases between the germline ends. The CDR3 runs to 14 residues. The V gene's germline CDR1 is GTSNPN and CDR2 SVGIG (reference sequence). CDR3 region: CAWSVPSSGNTIYF. CDR3 nucleotide sequence: TGTGCCTGGAGTGTACCGAGCTCTGGAAACACCATATATTTT.

This sequence joins TRBV19 and TRBJ1-1; D perhaps matches TRBD1 (6 bases). Germline loops: CDR1 LNHDA, CDR2 SQIVND (reference sequence). The V and J ends lost 3 bases and 1 base respectively, with 12 bases between them. This CDR3 spans 15 amino acids. CDR3 amino acids: CASSITGMGNTEAFF. Here the CDR3 DNA reads TGTGCCAGTAGTATCACAGGGATGGGGAACACTGAAGCTTTCTTT.

This clone has a single count. The rearrangement links TRBV9 to TRBJ1-2; D perhaps matches TRBD1 (6 bases). V lost 0 bases and J 7 bases, leaving 19 bases between the germline ends. The CDR3 extends over 16 amino acids. Germline CDR1 and CDR2: SGDLS and YYNGEE. The CDR3 loop is CASSVGGTRGARGYTF. The CDR3 region has the DNA TGTGCCAGCAGCGTAGGTGGGACAAGGGGCGCACGTGGCTACACCTTC.

This clone has only one observation. The chain carries TRBV27 and TRBJ2-7, with D tentatively TRBD2 (5 bases). Trimming removed 2 bases from V and 1 base from J, with 9 bases in between. The CDR3 runs 14 residues. Germline V CDR1 and CDR2: MNHEY, SMNVEV (reference sequence). For the CDR3, the DNA is TGTGCCAGCAGTTTAGGTCGGGGTTCCTACGAGCAGTACTTC. Encoded protein: CASSLGRGSYEQYF.

Concerning this clone: Different DNA sequences within this sample yield the same CDR3. The chain recombines TRBV6-4 with TRBJ2-2; 7 nucleotides match TRBD2. The CDR3 runs 15 residues. The V and J ends lost 0 bases and 4 bases, in that order; junction bases with no gene match: 2. Germline-derived CDR1 and CDR2 are MRHNA and SNTAGT. CDR3 in DNA: TGTGCCAGCAGTGACTCGTGGGGGGGCACCGGGGAGCTGTTTTTT. It yields the protein CASSDSWGGTGELFF.

The rearrangement links TRBV5-1 to TRBJ2-6; D possibly corresponds to TRBD1 (6 bases). CDR1 is SGHRS and CDR2 is YFSETQ in the germline V gene. The ends were cut back, 4 bases at V and 2 bases at J, with 13 bases in the middle. CDR3 size: 16 residues. CDR3 bases: TGCGCCAGCAGCCCCTGGGGGCTTACTGGGGCCAACGTCCTGACTTTC. Its protein product is CASSPWGLTGANVLTF.

The chain combines TRBV2 with TRBJ1-1; D perhaps matches TRBD1 (6 bases). Trimming pared 8 bases from V and 5 bases from J, leaving 9 bases between. This CDR3 is 11 amino acids long. The germline gives CDR1 SNHLY, CDR2 FYNNEI. In DNA form, the CDR3 reads TGTGCCAGCCGGGACAATACTGAAGCTTTCTTT. As protein: CASRDNTEAFF.

The chain combines TRBV7-9 with TRBJ1-1; D perhaps matches TRBD1 (5 bases). The CDR3 runs to 15 residues. V dropped 3 bases and J dropped 1 base, with 12 bases sitting between them. Germline V lookup: CDR1 SEHNR, CDR2 FQNEAQ (reference sequence). The CDR3 sequence is CASSFSGRANTEAFF. The CDR3 DNA follows: TGTGCCAGCAGCTTCAGTGGCAGGGCGAACACTGAAGCTTTCTTT.

The rearrangement uses TRBV30 and TRBJ2-6; D gene unclear. V was trimmed by 0 bases and J by 2 bases, leaving 17 bases between them. The germline V gene encodes CDR1 GTSNPN and CDR2 SVGIG (reference sequence). This CDR3 contains 18 residues. This chain's CDR3 is CAWSVRAGITAGANVLTF. DNA of the CDR3: TGTGCCTGGAGTGTACGTGCAGGAATAACTGCTGGGGCCAACGTCCTGACTTTC.

The chain employs TRBV5-4 and TRBJ2-1; tentatively, D is TRBD1 (8 bases). This CDR3 spans 16 amino acids. CDR1 and CDR2 from the germline V gene are SGHNT and YYREEE (reference sequence). Trimming cost V 0 bases and J 5 bases, with 15 bases left between them. This CDR3 is CASSLDRTGRDNEQFF. The CDR3 bases are TGTGCCAGCAGCTTGGATCGGACAGGGAGGGACAATGAGCAGTTCTTC.

This chain uses TRBV7-3 with TRBJ1-1, with 9 positions matching TRBD1. The V segment lost 6 bases and the J segment 5 bases; nucleotides outside the gene matches: 7. The CDR3 runs 14 residues. The V gene's germline CDR1 is SGHTA and CDR2 FQGTGA. DNA for the CDR3: TGTGCCAGCAGTCGGACAGGGGAGTTGACTGAAGCTTTCTTT. This codes for CASSRTGELTEAFF.

The gene calls are TRBV6-1 and TRBJ2-7, with D possibly matching TRBD2 (5 bases). Trimming took 7 bases from V and 5 from J, leaving 18 bases between them. Germline V gene lookup returns CDR1 MNHNS and CDR2 SASEGT. This CDR3 comprises 14 residues. The CDR3 region is CASTETTSPDEQYF. For the CDR3, the DNA is TGTGCCAGCACAGAGACTACAAGCCCTGACGAGCAGTACTTC.

This chain joins TRBV18 and TRBJ1-4; D gene ambiguous. The CDR3 contains 13 residues. Germline V gives CDR1 KGHSH, CDR2 LQKENI. Deletions cut 2 bases from V and 5 bases from J, with 6 bases between. DNA for the CDR3: TGTGCCAGCTCACCATTAGCGAATGAAAAACTGTTTTTT. It translates to CASSPLANEKLFF.

The chain uses TRBV10-3 and TRBJ2-1; 9 bases map to TRBD2. The CDR3 is 14 amino acids. The V segment lost 5 bases and the J segment 8 bases; nucleotides outside the gene matches: 7. Germline V gives CDR1 ENHRY, CDR2 SYGVKD. The CDR3 sequence is CAISPGTSFYEQFF. The CDR3 DNA sequence: TGTGCCATCAGTCCCGGGACTAGCTTCTATGAGCAGTTCTTC.

The genes are TRBV19 and TRBJ2-5; 7 positions match TRBD2. The J call may be faulty, since TRBJ2-7 better matches the DNA end. Germline values: CDR1 LNHDA, CDR2 SQIVND (reference sequence). This CDR3 contains 14 residues. CDR3 sequence reads: CASRSAGVSYEQYF. The CDR3 nucleotides are TGTGCCAGTAGGTCGGCGGGAGTATCCTACGAGCAGTACTTC.

This clone was observed a few times. It is likely a read error: a sequence one base away is far more abundant. This likely comes from a read error, as the CDR3 has no conserved phenylalanine or tryptophan at its end. The DNA for the CDR3 is TGTGCCAGTAGTTTGACAGGGAAGTACACTGAAGCTTTCTTG. Amino acids: CASSLTGKYTEAFL. This chain uses TRBV19 with TRBJ1-1; 7 bases match TRBD1. The CDR3 loop spans 14 amino acids. With 5 bases clipped from V and 3 bases from J, the junction kept 6 bases outside the gene matches. The germline CDR1 and CDR2 sequences are LNHDA and SQIVND (reference sequence).

The V and J genes are TRBV29-1 and TRBJ1-2; D might be TRBD1 (5 bases). This CDR3 is 15 amino acids long. Deletions cut 7 bases from V and 8 bases from J, with 26 bases between. Looked up from germline, CDR1 is SQVTM and CDR2 is ANQGSEA. DNA of the CDR3: TGCAGCGCTAGGGCTTTAGGCTCGCAAGGACAAGGCTACACCTTC. Amino acid sequence: CSARALGSQGQGYTF.

The chain couples TRBV19 to TRBJ2-2; the match to TRBD2 covers 14 bases. CDR3 length: 19 amino acids. Germline CDR1 and CDR2: LNHDA and SQIVND (reference sequence). The V segment lost 4 bases and the J segment 6 bases; nucleotides outside the gene matches: 13. Here the CDR3 DNA reads TGTGCCAGTAGTAATTACCCCCCGGGACTAGCGGGGGTGGCCGGGGAGCTGTTTTTT. This gives the protein CASSNYPPGLAGVAGELFF. The full variable domain, in which reference TRBV19 and TRBJ2-2 provide the parts outside the CDR3, is DGGITQSPKYLFRKEGQNVTLSCEQNLNHDAMYWYRQDPGQGLRLIYYSQIVNDFQKGDIAEGYSVSREKKESFPLTVTSAQKNPTAFYLCASSNYPPGLAGVAGELFFGEGSRLTVL.

This chain uses TRBV5-5 with TRBJ1-5; TRBD1 matches at 7 bases. The CDR3 has 14 residues. The trim removed 4 bases at V and 4 bases at J, leaving 5 bases unmatched. Looked up from germline, CDR1 is SGHKS and CDR2 is YYEKEE (reference sequence). The CDR3 loop reads CASSAGQPNQPQHF. The CDR3 coding sequence is TGTGCCAGCAGCGCGGGACAGCCTAATCAGCCCCAGCATTTT.

The chain carries TRBV7-3 and TRBJ2-1; 7 bases line up with TRBD1. CDR1 is SGHTA, CDR2 FQGTGA, per germline. The CDR3 sequence is 15 residues long. The ends lost 5 bases at V and 11 bases at J; junction bases unmatched: 15. The chain's CDR3 is CASSVDRAPLGKQFF. Here the CDR3 DNA reads TGTGCCAGCAGCGTAGACAGGGCCCCATTGGGTAAGCAGTTCTTC.